The 17 T cell receptor beta chains below all came from one sample that was sequenced in a study of technical replicates of blood from a handful of donors. Profiled with immunoSEQ multiplex PCR; TCRdb holds only in-frame clones, not every one. The data show approximately 13,000 clones, about four fifths seen once. Sequenced material: PBMCs. The receptors come from a human donor in good health.

The rearrangement uses TRBV4-1 and TRBJ1-2, with D uncertain. The CDR3 contains 14 residues. CDR1 and CDR2 from the germline V gene are MGHRA and YSYEKL. Trimming cost V 1 base and J 4 bases, with 10 bases left between them. For the CDR3, the DNA is TGCGCCAGCAGCCAAGCGGAGGTTGGCTATGGCTACACCTTC. Translation: CASSQAEVGYGYTF.

The chain couples TRBV6-1 to TRBJ2-7, with a tentative D call TRBD2 (6 bases). V was clipped by 10 bases and J by 2 bases, with 12 bases between them. The germline CDR1 and CDR2 sequences are MNHNS and SASEGT. This CDR3 comprises 12 residues. The CDR3 region is CATGRLPYEQYF. CDR3 in DNA: TGTGCCACAGGGAGGTTACCCTACGAGCAGTACTTC.

The rearrangement joins TRBV4-2 to TRBJ2-6, with 12 bases lining up with TRBD1. The junction had 2 bases not matched to a gene; V was cut back by 1 base and J by 1 base. CDR1 is LGHNA, CDR2 YNFKEQ, per germline. This CDR3 is 18 amino acids long. The CDR3 spells CASSQAGQGASGANVLTF. CDR3 sequence (DNA): TGTGCCAGCAGCCAAGCGGGACAGGGGGCATCTGGGGCCAACGTCCTGACTTTC.

This chain connects TRBV5-6 to TRBJ2-1; TRBD2 matches at 13 bases. J lost 6 bases, V lost 4 bases, and 4 bases had no gene match. The CDR3 contains 15 residues. The germline V gene encodes CDR1 SGHDT and CDR2 YYEEEE. In DNA form, the CDR3 reads TGTGCCAGCAGCGCCGGGACTAGCGGGACCAATGAGCAGTTCTTC. Translated, it gives CASSAGTSGTNEQFF.

The V call is TRBV6-1, the J call TRBJ2-1; 7 bases match TRBD2. The CDR3 loop spans 14 amino acids. V lost 4 bases, J lost 8 bases, and 8 bases stayed unmatched. CDR1 and CDR2 (germline): MNHNS, SASEGT. The CDR3, as DNA: TGTGCCAGCAGTGCTCTAGCGGTAAACGATGAGCAGTTCTTC. Residues: CASSALAVNDEQFF.

This clone was seen only a few times. The chain employs TRBV12-5 and TRBJ2-1, with TRBD2 matching 8 bases. Germline V CDR1 and CDR2: LGHNT, FRNRAP. J gave up 5 bases and V 0 bases, and 21 bases lay outside the gene matches. The CDR3 sequence is 21 residues long. The CDR3 coding sequence is TGTGCTAGTGGTTTGGTACGTGGACTAGCCCTGGGTTGGAGGTTGAACAATGAGCAGTTCTTC. Translation: CASGLVRGLALGWRLNNEQFF.

This chain links TRBV15 with TRBJ2-7, with D unclear. The CDR3 runs 13 residues. Per germline, CDR1 LNHNV and CDR2 YYDKDF (reference sequence). V lost 0 bases to trimming and J lost 3 bases, with 6 bases between them. CDR3 amino acids: CATSRDRNYEQYF. The CDR3 DNA reads TGTGCCACCAGCAGAGACAGGAACTACGAGCAGTACTTC.

The chain uses TRBV4-2 and TRBJ2-5; TRBD2 might be the D (5 bases). This CDR3 has 14 amino acids. The germline V gene has CDR1 LGHNA and CDR2 YNFKEQ. Trimming took off 4 bases at V and 4 bases at J, with 13 bases between the two ends. The CDR3 is CASSRSEGLETQYF. CDR3 DNA: TGTGCCAGCAGCCGAAGTGAGGGCCTAGAGACCCAGTACTTC.

The CDR3 coding sequence is TGTGCCAGCAGCTTGAAACAGGGGCAAGAGACCCAGTACTTC. Its translation: CASSLKQGQETQYF. The rearrangement links TRBV5-4 to TRBJ2-5; 7 nucleotides agree with TRBD1. The length of the CDR3 is 14 residues. CDR1 is SGHNT and CDR2 is YYREEE in the germline V gene (reference sequence). With V trimmed by 1 base and J by 2 bases, 2 bases remained unmatched.

This chain joins TRBV5-1 and TRBJ2-1, with 7 bases lining up with TRBD2. V trimming: 5 bases; J trimming: 6 bases; junction bases outside the gene matches: 8. Per the germline V gene, CDR1 is SGHRS and CDR2 is YFSETQ. The CDR3 contains 14 residues. CDR3 sequence: CASRASGGANEQFF. The CDR3 nucleotides read TGCGCCAGCAGGGCTAGCGGAGGGGCCAATGAGCAGTTCTTC.

The chain joins TRBV7-7 to TRBJ1-1; possibly TRBD1 for D (6 bases). V was trimmed by 5 bases and J by 1 base, leaving 8 bases between them. Per the germline V gene, CDR1 is SSHAT and CDR2 is FNYEAQ (reference sequence). This CDR3 is built from 13 residues. The CDR3 bases are TGTGCCAGCAGCGCGGACAGGAACACTGAAGCTTTCTTT. Translation gives CASSADRNTEAFF.

This clone ranks as medium-sized (0.01 to 0.1%). The chain recombines TRBV10-2 with TRBJ1-1; D may be TRBD1 (5 bases). Germline lookup yields CDR1 WSHSY and CDR2 SAAADI. The CDR3 is made up of 13 amino acids. V was clipped by 6 bases and J by 1 base, with 9 bases between them. The CDR3 DNA sequence: TGCGCCAGCAGACAGGCCCCGAACACTGAAGCTTTCTTT. Translating it yields CASRQAPNTEAFF.

This clone was found a few times. The gene calls are TRBV28 and TRBJ2-2, with a tentative D call TRBD2 (6 bases). From germline, CDR1 is MDHEN and CDR2 SYDVKM. The CDR3 spans 14 residues. V shed 6 bases and J shed 3 bases, with 11 bases lying between them. CDR3 protein: CASREGPYTGELFF. CDR3 sequence (DNA): TGTGCCAGCAGGGAGGGCCCTTACACCGGGGAGCTGTTTTTT.

The rearrangement links TRBV30 to TRBJ2-3; 11 bases fit TRBD2. Germline CDR1 GTSNPN, CDR2 SVGIG (reference sequence). J was trimmed by 14 bases and V by 2 bases; bases with no gene match: 6. The CDR3 extends over 12 amino acids. CDR3 sequence reads: CAWSRTSGPRYF. CDR3 nucleotides: TGTGCCTGGAGTAGGACTAGCGGGCCGAGGTATTTT.

This chain joins TRBV5-1 and TRBJ2-2; TRBD1 matches 7 bases. The junction had 8 bases not matched to a gene; V was cut back by 6 bases and J by 0 bases. Per the germline V gene, CDR1 is SGHRS and CDR2 is YFSETQ. This CDR3 contains 16 residues. Here the CDR3 DNA reads TGCGCCAGCACCCTCCTAGGGACAGCGAACACCGGGGAGCTGTTTTTT. Translated, it gives CASTLLGTANTGELFF.

The chain has TRBV6-5 and TRBJ1-1; tentatively, D is TRBD1 (6 bases). V was cut by 2 bases and J by 1 base, with 11 bases left in between. Germline lookup yields CDR1 MNHEY and CDR2 SVGAGI. There are 15 residues in the CDR3. This CDR3 is CASSYQPTGNTEAFF. CDR3 in DNA: TGTGCCAGCAGTTACCAACCGACAGGGAACACTGAAGCTTTCTTT.

The chain combines TRBV19 with TRBJ1-2, with 7 bases lining up with TRBD1. Losses at the gene ends were 6 bases for V and 5 bases for J; bases not matched to a gene: 9. Germline V gives CDR1 LNHDA, CDR2 SQIVND (reference sequence). The CDR3 contains 14 residues. This CDR3 is CASSPTGKDYGYTF. The CDR3 DNA is TGTGCCAGTAGCCCGACAGGGAAAGATTATGGCTACACCTTC.